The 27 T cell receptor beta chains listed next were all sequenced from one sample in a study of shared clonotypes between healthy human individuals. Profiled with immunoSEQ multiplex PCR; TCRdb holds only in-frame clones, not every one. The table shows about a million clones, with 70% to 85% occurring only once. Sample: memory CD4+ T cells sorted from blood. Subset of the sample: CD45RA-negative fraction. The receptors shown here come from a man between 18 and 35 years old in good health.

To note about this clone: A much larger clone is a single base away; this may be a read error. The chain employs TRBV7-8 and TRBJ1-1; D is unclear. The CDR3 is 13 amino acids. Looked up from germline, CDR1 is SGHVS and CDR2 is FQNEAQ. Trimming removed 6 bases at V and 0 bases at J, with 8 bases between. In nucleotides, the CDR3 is TGTGCCAGCAGTTCACAGATGAACACTGAAGCTTTCTTT. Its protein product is CASSSQMNTEAFF. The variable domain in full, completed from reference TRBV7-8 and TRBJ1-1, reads GAGVSQSPRYKVAKRGQDVALRCDPISGHVSLFWYQQALGQGPEFLTYFQNEAQLDKSGLPSDRFFAERPEGSVSTLKIQRTQQEDSAVYLCASSSQMNTEAFFGQGTRLTVV.

The CDR3 bases are TGTGCCAGCAGCCCGGGGACTAGCGGGGGACAGGAGCAGTTCTTC. It is translated as CASSPGTSGGQEQFF. The chain combines TRBV9 with TRBJ2-1; 14 bases fit TRBD2. V was clipped by 4 bases and J by 10 bases; unmatched bases: 7. Germline assignment: CDR1 SGDLS and CDR2 YYNGEE. The CDR3 sequence is 15 residues long. The full variable domain, rest sourced from reference TRBV9 and TRBJ2-1, is DSGVTQTPKHLITATGQRVTLRCSPRSGDLSVYWYQQSLDQGLQFLIQYYNGEERAKGNILERFSAQQFPDLHSELNLSSLELGDSALYFCASSPGTSGGQEQFFGPGTRLTVL.

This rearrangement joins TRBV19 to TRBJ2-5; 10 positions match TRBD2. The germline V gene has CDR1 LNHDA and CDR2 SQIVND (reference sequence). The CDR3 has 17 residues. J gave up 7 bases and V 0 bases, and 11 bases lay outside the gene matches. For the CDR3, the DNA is TGTGCCAGTAGTATAGATTCTAGCGGGGGCCCCCTGGGGACCCAGTACTTC. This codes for CASSIDSSGGPLGTQYF.

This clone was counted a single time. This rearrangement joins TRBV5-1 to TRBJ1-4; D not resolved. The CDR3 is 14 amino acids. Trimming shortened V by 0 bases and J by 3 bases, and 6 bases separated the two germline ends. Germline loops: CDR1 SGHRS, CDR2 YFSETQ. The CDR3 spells CASSLGVANEKLFF. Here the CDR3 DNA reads TGCGCCAGCAGCTTGGGGGTAGCTAATGAAAAACTGTTTTTT.

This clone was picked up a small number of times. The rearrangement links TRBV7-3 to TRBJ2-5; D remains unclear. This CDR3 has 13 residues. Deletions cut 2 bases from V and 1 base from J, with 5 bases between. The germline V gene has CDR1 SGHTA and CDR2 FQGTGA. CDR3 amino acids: CASSLYPQETQYF. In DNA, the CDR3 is TGTGCCAGCAGCTTATATCCCCAAGAGACCCAGTACTTC.

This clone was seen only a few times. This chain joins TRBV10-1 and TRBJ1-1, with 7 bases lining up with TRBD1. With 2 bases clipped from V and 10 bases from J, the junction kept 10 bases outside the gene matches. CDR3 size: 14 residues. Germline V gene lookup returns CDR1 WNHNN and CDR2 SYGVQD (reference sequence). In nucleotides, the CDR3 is TGCGCCAGCAGTGAGAATCCAACAGGGGTGCGAGCTTTCTTT. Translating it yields CASSENPTGVRAFF.

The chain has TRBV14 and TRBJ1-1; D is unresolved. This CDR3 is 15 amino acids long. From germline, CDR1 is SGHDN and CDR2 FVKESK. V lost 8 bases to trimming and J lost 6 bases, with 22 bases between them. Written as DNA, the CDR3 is TGTGCCAGCGGGAGAGCAGCTCGGTCAAGGGCTGAAGCTTTCTTT. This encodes CASGRAARSRAEAFF.

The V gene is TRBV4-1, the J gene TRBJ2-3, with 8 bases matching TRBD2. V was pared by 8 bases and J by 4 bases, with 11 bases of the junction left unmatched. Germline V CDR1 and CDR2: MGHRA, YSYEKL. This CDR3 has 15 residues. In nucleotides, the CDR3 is TGCGCCAGCGGAAGATCGGGACTAGGCGCAGATACGCAGTATTTT. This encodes CASGRSGLGADTQYF.

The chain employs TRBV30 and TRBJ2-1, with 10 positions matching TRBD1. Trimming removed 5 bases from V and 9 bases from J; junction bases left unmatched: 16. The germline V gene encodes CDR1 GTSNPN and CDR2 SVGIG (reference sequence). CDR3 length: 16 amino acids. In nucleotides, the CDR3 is TGTGCCTGGGACAGGGGGCTAGTAGGGACTGAGGGTGAGCAGTTCTTC. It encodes CAWDRGLVGTEGEQFF. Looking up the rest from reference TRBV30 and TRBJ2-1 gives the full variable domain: SQTIHQWPATLVQPVGSPLSLECTVEGTSNPNLYWYRQAAGRGLQLLFYSVGIGQISSEVPQNLSASRPQDRQFILSSKKLLLSDSGFYLCAWDRGLVGTEGEQFFGPGTRLTVL.

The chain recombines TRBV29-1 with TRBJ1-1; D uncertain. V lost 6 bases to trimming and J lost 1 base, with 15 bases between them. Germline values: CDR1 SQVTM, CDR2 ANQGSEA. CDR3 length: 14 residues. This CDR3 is CSVTTRGRNTEAFF. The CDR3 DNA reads TGCAGCGTGACAACACGGGGAAGGAACACTGAAGCTTTCTTT.

The CDR3 DNA reads TGTGCCAGCAGGGATGCTTCGACAGGCTACTACGAGCAGTACTTC. It is translated as CASRDASTGYYEQYF. The chain employs TRBV6-6 and TRBJ2-7, with D maybe TRBD1 (6 bases). The germline V gene encodes CDR1 MNHNY and CDR2 SVGAGI (reference sequence). The CDR3 is made up of 15 amino acids. V shed 6 bases and J shed 3 bases, with 18 bases lying between them.

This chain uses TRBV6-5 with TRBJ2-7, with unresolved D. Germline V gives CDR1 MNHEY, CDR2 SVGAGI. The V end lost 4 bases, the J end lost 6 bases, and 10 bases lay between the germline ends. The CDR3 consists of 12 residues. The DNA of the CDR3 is TGTGCCAGCAGTTCCACCTGGGGCGAGCAGTACTTC. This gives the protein CASSSTWGEQYF.

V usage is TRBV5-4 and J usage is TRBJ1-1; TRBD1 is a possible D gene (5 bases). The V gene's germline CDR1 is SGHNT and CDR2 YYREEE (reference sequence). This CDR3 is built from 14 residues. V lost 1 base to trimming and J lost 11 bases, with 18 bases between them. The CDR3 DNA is TGTGCCAGCAGCTTGTTCGGTGAAACCGGGGGGGCTTTCTTT. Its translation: CASSLFGETGGAFF.

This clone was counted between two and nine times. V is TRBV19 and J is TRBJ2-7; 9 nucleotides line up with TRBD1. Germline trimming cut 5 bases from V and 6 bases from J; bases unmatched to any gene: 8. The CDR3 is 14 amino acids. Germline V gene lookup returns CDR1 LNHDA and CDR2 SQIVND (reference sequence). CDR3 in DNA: TGTGCCAGTAGTCCCCGACAGGGGGAAGTCGAGCAGTACTTC. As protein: CASSPRQGEVEQYF. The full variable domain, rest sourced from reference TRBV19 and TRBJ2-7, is DGGITQSPKYLFRKEGQNVTLSCEQNLNHDAMYWYRQDPGQGLRLIYYSQIVNDFQKGDIAEGYSVSREKKESFPLTVTSAQKNPTAFYLCASSPRQGEVEQYFGPGTRLTVT.

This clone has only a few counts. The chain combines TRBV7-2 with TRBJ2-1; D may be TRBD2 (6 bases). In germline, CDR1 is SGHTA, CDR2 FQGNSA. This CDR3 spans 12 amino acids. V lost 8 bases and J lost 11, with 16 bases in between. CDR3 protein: CASGSTSDKQFF. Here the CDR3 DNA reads TGTGCCAGCGGATCGACTAGTGACAAGCAGTTCTTC.

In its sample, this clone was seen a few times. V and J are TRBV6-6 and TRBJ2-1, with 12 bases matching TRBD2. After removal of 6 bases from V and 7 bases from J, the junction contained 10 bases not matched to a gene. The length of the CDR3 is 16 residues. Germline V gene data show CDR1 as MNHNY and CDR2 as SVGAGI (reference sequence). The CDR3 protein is CASSRTSGAVGNEQFF. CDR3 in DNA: TGTGCCAGCAGCCGGACTAGCGGGGCAGTGGGGAATGAGCAGTTCTTC.

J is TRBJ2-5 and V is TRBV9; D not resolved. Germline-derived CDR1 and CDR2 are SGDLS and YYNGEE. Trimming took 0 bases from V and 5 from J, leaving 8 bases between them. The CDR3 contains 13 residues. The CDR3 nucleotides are TGTGCCAGCAGCGTAGGTAGAAGTGAGACCCAGTACTTC. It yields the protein CASSVGRSETQYF.

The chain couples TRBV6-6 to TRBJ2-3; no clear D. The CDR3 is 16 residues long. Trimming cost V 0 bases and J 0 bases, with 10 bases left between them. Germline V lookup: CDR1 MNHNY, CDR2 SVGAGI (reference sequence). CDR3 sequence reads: CASSYSWKISTDTQYF. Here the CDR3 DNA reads TGTGCCAGCAGTTACTCGTGGAAGATAAGCACAGATACGCAGTATTTT.

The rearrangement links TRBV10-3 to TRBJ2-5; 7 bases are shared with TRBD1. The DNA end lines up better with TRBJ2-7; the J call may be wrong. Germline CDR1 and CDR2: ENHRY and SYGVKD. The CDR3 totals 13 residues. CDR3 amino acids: CAGSTGTAYEQYF. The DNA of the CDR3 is TGTGCCGGATCGACCGGGACAGCCTACGAGCAGTACTTC.

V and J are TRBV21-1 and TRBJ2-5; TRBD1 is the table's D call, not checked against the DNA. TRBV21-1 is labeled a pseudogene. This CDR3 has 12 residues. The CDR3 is CASSDRSETQYF. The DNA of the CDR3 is TGTGCCAGCAGCGACAGATCGGAGACCCAGTACTTC.

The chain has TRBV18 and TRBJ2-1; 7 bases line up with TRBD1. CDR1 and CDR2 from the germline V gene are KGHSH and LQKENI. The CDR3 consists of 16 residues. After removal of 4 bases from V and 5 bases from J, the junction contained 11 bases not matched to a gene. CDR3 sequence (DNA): TGTGCCAGCTCACTTACCGACAGGGCGGGTGACAATGAGCAGTTCTTC. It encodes CASSLTDRAGDNEQFF.

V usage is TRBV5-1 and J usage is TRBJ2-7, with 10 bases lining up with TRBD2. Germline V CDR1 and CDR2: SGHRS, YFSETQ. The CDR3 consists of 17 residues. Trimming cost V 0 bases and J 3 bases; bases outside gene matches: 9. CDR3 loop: CASSLADLAGGSYEQYF. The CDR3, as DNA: TGCGCCAGCAGCTTGGCCGATTTAGCGGGGGGCAGCTACGAGCAGTACTTC.

The CDR3 reads CASKETVNYGYTF. For the CDR3, the DNA is TGTGCCAGCAAAGAGACAGTTAACTATGGCTACACCTTC. This chain uses TRBV28 with TRBJ1-2; D is possibly TRBD1 (5 bases). The V gene's germline CDR1 is MDHEN and CDR2 SYDVKM. V was cut by 7 bases and J by 1 base, with 10 bases left in between. The CDR3 length is 13 residues.

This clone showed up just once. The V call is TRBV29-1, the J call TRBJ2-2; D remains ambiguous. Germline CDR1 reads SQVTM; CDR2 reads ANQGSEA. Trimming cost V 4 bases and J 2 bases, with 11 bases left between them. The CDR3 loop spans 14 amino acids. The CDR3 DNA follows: TGCAGCGTTGCAACTCGCTTAAACACCGGGGAGCTGTTTTTT. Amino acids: CSVATRLNTGELFF.

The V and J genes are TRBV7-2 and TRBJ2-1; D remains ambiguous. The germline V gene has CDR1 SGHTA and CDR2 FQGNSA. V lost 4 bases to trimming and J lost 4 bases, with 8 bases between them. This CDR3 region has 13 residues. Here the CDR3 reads CASSSTVYNEQFF. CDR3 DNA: TGTGCCAGCAGCTCGACGGTTTACAATGAGCAGTTCTTC.

The CDR3 DNA is TGTGCCAGCAGCAAGAGTGGGACTTTCTACAATGAGCAGTTCTTC. As protein: CASSKSGTFYNEQFF. The gene calls are TRBV9 and TRBJ2-1; D is perhaps TRBD2 (6 bases). Germline V gene sequence: CDR1 SGDLS, CDR2 YYNGEE. The ends were cut back, 4 bases at V and 3 bases at J, with 14 bases in the middle. This CDR3 contains 15 residues.

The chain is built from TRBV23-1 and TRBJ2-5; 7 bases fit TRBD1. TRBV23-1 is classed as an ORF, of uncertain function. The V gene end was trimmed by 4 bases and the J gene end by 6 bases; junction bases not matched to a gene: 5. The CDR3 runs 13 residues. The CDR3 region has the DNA TGCGCCAGCAGTCGCAGGGGGTTACAGACCCAGTACTTC. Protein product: CASSRRGLQTQYF.